A single sample is the source of the 14 T cell receptor beta chains below, sequenced in a study of response to subunit inactivated influenza vaccine. One entry per CDR3 protein results from TCRdb running MiXCR on the RT-PCR reads. This table holds 750,000 to 850,000 distinct CDR3 sequences, less than 20% found once. The starting material was PBMCs from blood, obtained around 5 days after vaccination. These receptor sequences come from a man aged 45-60 years who received an inactivated influenza vaccine.

This clonotype has only a few counts. The chain recombines TRBV4-1 with TRBJ1-2; D remains unclear. CDR3 size: 15 residues. Trimming shortened V by 1 base and J by 0 bases, and 9 bases separated the two germline ends. Germline V gene data show CDR1 as MGHRA and CDR2 as YSYEKL. This CDR3 is CASSQAYNPNYGYTF. As DNA, the CDR3 is TGCGCCAGCAGCCAAGCCTATAACCCTAACTATGGCTACACCTTC.

This clonotype appeared a few times. V usage is TRBV7-2 and J usage is TRBJ2-1, with D perhaps TRBD1 or TRBD2 (6 bases each). V was pared by 4 bases and J by 10 bases, with 20 bases between. The CDR3 contains 15 residues. Germline values: CDR1 SGHTA, CDR2 FQGNSA. CDR3 coding DNA: TGTGCCAGCAGCTCAGGACAGCCTAACGGAGGGGAGCAGTTCTTC. Its translation is CASSSGQPNGGEQFF.

A few counts support this clonotype. The chain joins TRBV20-1 to TRBJ2-1; D may be TRBD2 (6 bases). CDR1 and CDR2 from the germline V gene are DFQATT and SNEGSKA (reference sequence). Deletions cut 3 bases from V and 4 bases from J, with 13 bases between. The CDR3 is 14 residues long. CDR3 amino acids: CSARREGTYNEQFF. CDR3 nucleotides: TGCAGTGCTAGGAGAGAAGGGACTTACAATGAGCAGTTCTTC.

Many counts were recorded for this clonotype. This chain uses TRBV20-1 with TRBJ1-5; 11 bases map to TRBD1. CDR1 DFQATT and CDR2 SNEGSKA come from the germline V gene (reference sequence). With 4 bases clipped from V and 6 bases from J, the junction kept 8 bases outside the gene matches. This CDR3 spans 15 amino acids. CDR3 bases: TGCAGTGCTACCAGGACAGGGGGCTCATTTCAGCCCCAGCATTTT. It codes for CSATRTGGSFQPQHF.

V usage is TRBV12-3 or TRBV12-4 and J usage is TRBJ1-3; perhaps TRBD1 as D (6 bases). The CDR3 has 15 residues. Trimming took off 11 bases at V and 0 bases at J, with 17 bases between the two ends. The CDR3 DNA sequence: TGTGCCGGGGCAGACAGGTTGGCCTCTGGAAACACCATATATTTT. Protein: CAGADRLASGNTIYF.

The chain joins TRBV9 to TRBJ2-3; no definite D call. Trimming cost V 4 bases and J 8 bases, with 17 bases left between them. The CDR3 consists of 14 residues. The germline gives CDR1 SGDLS, CDR2 YYNGEE. CDR3 sequence: CASSSRVLGGTQYF. In DNA form, the CDR3 reads TGTGCCAGCAGCTCCCGGGTCCTTGGTGGTACGCAGTATTTT.

This clonotype was found a few times. The chain links TRBV20-1 to TRBJ1-5; 8 bases map to TRBD1. Germline assignment: CDR1 DFQATT and CDR2 SNEGSKA (reference sequence). With V trimmed by 3 bases and J by 4 bases, 8 bases remained unmatched. This CDR3 contains 15 residues. The CDR3 reads CSARATGALNQPQHF. Written as DNA, the CDR3 is TGCAGTGCTAGGGCGACAGGGGCCCTTAATCAGCCCCAGCATTTT.

This clonotype was seen many times. The genes are TRBV6-2 or TRBV6-3 and TRBJ2-7, with unresolved D. Trimming stripped 2 bases from V and 3 bases from J, with 14 bases between. Germline values: CDR1 MNHEY, CDR2 SVGEGT. The CDR3 covers 15 residues. The CDR3 loop is CASSYLGQAIYEQYF. The CDR3 DNA is TGTGCCAGCAGTTACCTCGGGCAGGCGATCTACGAGCAGTACTTC.

V usage is TRBV7-2 and J usage is TRBJ1-2; D gene unclear. CDR3 size: 15 residues. The V end was cut by 1 base, the J end by 8 bases, with 17 bases between. Germline V gene lookup returns CDR1 SGHTA and CDR2 FQGNSA. The CDR3 loop is CASSLDTTVRGGYTF. CDR3 sequence (DNA): TGTGCCAGCAGCTTAGATACAACAGTGAGAGGCGGCTACACCTTC.

The CDR3 loop reads CSASKGQTNTGELFF. In nucleotides, the CDR3 is TGCAGTGCTAGCAAGGGGCAGACGAACACCGGGGAGCTGTTTTTT. The V gene is TRBV20-1, the J gene TRBJ2-2; D possibly corresponds to TRBD1 (5 bases). The length of the CDR3 is 15 residues. V lost 3 bases and J 0 bases, leaving 11 bases between the germline ends. The germline V gene has CDR1 DFQATT and CDR2 SNEGSKA (reference sequence).

The rearrangement uses TRBV2 and TRBJ1-6; D gene ambiguous. Germline V gene lookup returns CDR1 SNHLY and CDR2 FYNNEI. CDR3 size: 13 residues. Trimming removed 7 bases from V and 6 bases from J, with 10 bases in between. CDR3 residues: CASNRELNSPLHF. In DNA form, the CDR3 reads TGTGCCAGCAATCGAGAGCTTAATTCACCCCTCCACTTT.

The chain uses TRBV4-2 and TRBJ2-3; 8 bases fit TRBD1. Germline V gene lookup returns CDR1 LGHNA and CDR2 YNFKEQ. The CDR3 spans 16 residues. V trimming: 0 bases; J trimming: 2 bases; junction bases outside the gene matches: 4. The CDR3 is CASSQDRTGTTDTQYF. The CDR3 DNA is TGTGCCAGCAGCCAAGATCGGACAGGGACCACAGATACGCAGTATTTT.

The V gene is TRBV2, the J gene TRBJ2-7; no clear D gene. The CDR3 is made up of 12 amino acids. CDR1 and CDR2 (germline): SNHLY, FYNNEI. V was cut by 6 bases and J by 1 base, with 7 bases left in between. CDR3 amino acids: CASRLESYEQYF. Here the CDR3 DNA reads TGTGCCAGCAGGCTCGAGTCCTACGAGCAGTACTTC.

This clonotype was seen more than once but under ten times. The rearrangement links TRBV6-9 to TRBJ1-5; D call uncertain. The germline V gene encodes CDR1 MNHGY and CDR2 SVAAGI. Trimming shortened V by 2 bases and J by 7 bases, and 9 bases separated the two germline ends. The CDR3 consists of 13 residues. The chain's CDR3 is CASSYRVRQPQHF. The CDR3 DNA reads TGTGCCAGCAGTTATAGGGTTCGGCAGCCCCAGCATTTT.